This TCR beta chain was sequenced during a study of neurological immune-mediated disorders. For the study at large: The approximately 35 multiple sclerosis patients comprised around 31 relapsing-remitting and 3 secondary progressive cases. Study results and caveats: The repertoires of 18 of 34 multiple sclerosis patients fell into one related-CDR3 cluster (a possible signature) under phylogenetic grouping.

This clonotype was counted at least ten times. Its target is not known. The cDNA was synthesized by 5'RACE incorporating 10-nucleotide random UMIs. TCRdb re-analysed the 5' RACE reads in MiXCR, keeping a single row per CDR3 protein. The data show fewer than 75,000 distinct CDR3 sequences, 3% to 3.5% seen once. CDR1 and CDR2 (germline): SGHRS, YFSETQ. This CDR3 has 15 residues. Losses at the gene ends were 5 bases for V and 5 bases for J; bases not matched to a gene: 12. The unsorted libraries were produced from 2 million PBMCs held at -80 C. This clonotype was sampled from a man between 40 and 49 years old with multiple sclerosis. The chain is built from TRBV5-1 and TRBJ2-5; TRBD1 matches at 7 bases. Sequenced material: PBMCs. In nucleotides, the CDR3 is TGCGCCAGCAGATATGGGACAGTTGGGCCGGAGACCCAGTACTTC. This codes for CASRYGTVGPETQYF.